This TCR beta chain was captured in a study of blood T cell repertoires in COVID-19. Those who participated ranged in age from about 18 to 89 years and resided in about two dozen US areas. Assignments of participants to cohorts depended upon their own reported clinical history. Symptom resolution, clearance, or two negative PCRs marked donors in Cohort 3 as recovered. CDR3 length: 14 amino acids. The germline V gene has CDR1 SGHRS and CDR2 YFSETQ. Trimming took 5 bases from V and 1 from J, leaving 12 bases between them. Using immunoSEQ multiplex PCR, the repertoire was profiled, and TCRdb retains in-frame clones only, with some absent. The sample contains under 150,000 clones, 86% of which appear only once.

The sequenced material came from PBMCs or T cells enriched from blood (not recorded which). The rearrangement uses TRBV5-1 and TRBJ1-1; tentative D call: TRBD1 (6 bases). This clonotype was obtained from a woman aged 45-65 years who had recovered from COVID-19. CDR3 in DNA: TGCGCCAGCAGAGTAGGACAGCAGAACACTGAAGCTTTCTTT. It yields the protein CASRVGQQNTEAFF. The full variable domain, its missing parts supplied by reference TRBV5-1 and TRBJ1-1, is KAGVTQTPRYLIKTRGQQVTLSCSPISGHRSVSWYQQTPGQGLQFLFEYFSETQRNKGNFPGRFSGRQFSNSRSEMNVSTLELGDSALYLCASRVGQQNTEAFFGQGTRLTVV.